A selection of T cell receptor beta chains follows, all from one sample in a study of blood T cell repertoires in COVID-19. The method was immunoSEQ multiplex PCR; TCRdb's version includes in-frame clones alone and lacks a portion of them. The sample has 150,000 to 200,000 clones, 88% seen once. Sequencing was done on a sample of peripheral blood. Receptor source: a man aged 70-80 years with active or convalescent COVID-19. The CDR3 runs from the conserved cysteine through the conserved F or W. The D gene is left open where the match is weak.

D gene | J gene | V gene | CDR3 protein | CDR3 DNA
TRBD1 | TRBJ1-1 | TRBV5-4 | CASSVTGRNTEAFF | TGTGCCAGCAGCGTGACAGGGCGGAACACTGAAGCTTTCTTT
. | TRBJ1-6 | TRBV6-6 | CASSQTDYNSPLHF | TGTGCCAGCAGCCAGACAGACTATAATTCACCCCTCCACTTT
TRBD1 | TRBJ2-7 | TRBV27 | CASRTTGPSYEQYF | TGTGCCAGCAGAACGACAGGGCCTTCCTACGAGCAGTACTTC
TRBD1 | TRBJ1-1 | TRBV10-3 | CAISADRGRETEAFF | TGTGCCATCAGCGCGGACAGGGGGAGAGAAACTGAAGCTTTCTTT
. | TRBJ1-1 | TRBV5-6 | CASSLSYPLNTEAFF | TGTGCCAGCAGCTTATCCTACCCTCTGAACACTGAAGCTTTCTTT
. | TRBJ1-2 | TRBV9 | CASSVGQEGYGYTF | TGTGCCAGCAGCGTAGGCCAGGAAGGCTATGGCTACACCTTC
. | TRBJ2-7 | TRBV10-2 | CASSEVPSSYEQYF | TGCGCCAGCAGTGAGGTTCCGAGCTCCTACGAGCAGTACTTC
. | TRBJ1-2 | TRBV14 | CASSHNGLPYGYTF | TGTGCCAGCAGCCACAACGGTCTTCCCTATGGCTACACCTTC
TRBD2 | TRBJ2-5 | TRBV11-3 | CASSLGAGGNQETQYF | TGTGCCAGCAGCTTAGGAGCGGGGGGAAACCAAGAGACCCAGTACTTC
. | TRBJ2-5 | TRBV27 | CASSFEETQYF | TGTGCCAGCAGTTTTGAGGAGACCCAGTACTTC